The sequence of this TCR beta chain was determined in a study of cytomegalovirus exposure and HLA in healthy donors. Clones were sequenced by immunoSEQ multiplex PCR, and TCRdb holds only the in-frame ones, with some missing. Here the sample spans around 300,000 clones, approximately 83% being singletons. Note on this clone: Other DNA sequences in this specimen translate into the identical CDR3.

V was pared by 2 bases and J by 4 bases, with 8 bases between. Germline V CDR1 and CDR2: KGHSH, LQKENI. The CDR3 contains 13 residues. Sequences were obtained from PBMCs. J is TRBJ1-2 and V is TRBV18; unclear D gene. The clonotype was recovered from a woman between 18 and 30 years old in good health and CMV-seronegative. This CDR3 reads CASSPDSRYGYTF. The DNA for the CDR3 is TGTGCCAGCTCACCAGACTCCCGCTATGGCTACACCTTC.